This T cell receptor (beta chain) was observed in a study of shared clonotypes between healthy human individuals. Study conclusions and caveats: Large depth notwithstanding, sorted-subset sequencing proved incomplete by rarefaction.

Only in-frame clones appear in the TCRdb table, and some are missing; sequencing was by immunoSEQ multiplex PCR. The repertoire has 1,400,000 or so clones, about 98.5% of them found once; the top ten carry 0.3% to 0.45%. The CDR3 sequence is 15 residues long. CDR1 SSHAT and CDR2 FNYEAQ come from the germline V gene (reference sequence). In the case of this clone: Its antigen is not identified. Germline and junction disagree at one end, which may indicate a read error.

Material: naive CD4+ T cells sorted from blood. The subset is: CD45RA+ positively selected. V gene TRBV7-7 combines with J gene TRBJ2-7; D perhaps matches TRBD2 (5 bases). This receptor was identified in a man aged 25 to 45 in good health. CDR3 amino acids: CASSPGRGGAYEQYF. The DNA of the CDR3 is TGTGCTAGCAGCCCGGGTCGGGGTGGGGCCTACGAGCAGTACTTC.